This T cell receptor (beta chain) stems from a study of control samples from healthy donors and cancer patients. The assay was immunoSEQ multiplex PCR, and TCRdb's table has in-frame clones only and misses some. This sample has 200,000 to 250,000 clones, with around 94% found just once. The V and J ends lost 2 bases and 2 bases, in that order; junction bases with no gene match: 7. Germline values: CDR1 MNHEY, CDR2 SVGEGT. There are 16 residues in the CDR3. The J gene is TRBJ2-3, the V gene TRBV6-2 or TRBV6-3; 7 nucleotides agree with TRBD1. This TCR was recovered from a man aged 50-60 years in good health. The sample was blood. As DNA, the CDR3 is TGTGCCAGCAGTTACGTTCCCAGGGGGACCACAGATACGCAGTATTTT. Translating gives CASSYVPRGTTDTQYF.